Sequencing of this T cell receptor beta chain was carried out in a study of blood T cell repertoires in COVID-19. The overall study: Samples of COVID-19 (acute and convalescent) were obtained from the United States, Italy and Spain. From T cells, B-cell-depleted T cells, or PBMCs came the material, which was cDNA or gDNA.

The table lists this clone with a few counts. In the study's own analysis: Estimation of nucleated cell counts was performed using reference gene primer amplification. Clones were sequenced by immunoSEQ multiplex PCR, and TCRdb holds only the in-frame ones, with some missing. V, J and clone size reflect that table, while D and trimming were determined from the DNA. Found here are around 75,000 clones, around 89% of them singletons; the top ten hold about 5%. The sequence was collected from a man aged 50 or older with acute or convalescent COVID-19. Sequencing input: peripheral blood.

The CDR3 protein is CASSLRYQSYEQYF. CDR3 DNA sequence: TGTGCCAGCAGTTTACGATACCAGTCCTACGAGCAGTACTTC. The chain couples TRBV27 to TRBJ2-7; no reliable D call. Germline V gene lookup returns CDR1 MNHEY and CDR2 SMNVEV (reference sequence). The CDR3 length is 14 residues. V was pared by 2 bases and J by 1 base, with 9 bases between.